The entry below gives a single TCR beta chain sequence along with its context. Its antigen remains unknown. This specimen belongs to a study of T cell responses to AZD1222 COVID-19 vaccine. General study points: Donor demographics were predominantly white British with a female majority; clonal diversity may be underestimated.

Some clones are missing from TCRdb's copy, which holds only in-frame ones; the method was immunoSEQ multiplex PCR. The sample contains 150,000 to 200,000 clones, approximately 88% of which appear only once. The sequences come from peripheral blood, collected on day 0 of AZD1222 vaccination. This receptor was taken from an adult in good health.

The CDR3 DNA reads as TGTGCCAGCGTCCGGGATCCCTATAGCAATCAGCCCCAGCATTTT. This translates into CASVRDPYSNQPQHF. This rearrangement joins TRBV6-5 to TRBJ1-5; the D is unclear. Germline V gene data show CDR1 as MNHEY and CDR2 as SVGAGI. V lost 8 bases to trimming and J lost 0 bases, with 14 bases between them. The CDR3 covers 15 residues.